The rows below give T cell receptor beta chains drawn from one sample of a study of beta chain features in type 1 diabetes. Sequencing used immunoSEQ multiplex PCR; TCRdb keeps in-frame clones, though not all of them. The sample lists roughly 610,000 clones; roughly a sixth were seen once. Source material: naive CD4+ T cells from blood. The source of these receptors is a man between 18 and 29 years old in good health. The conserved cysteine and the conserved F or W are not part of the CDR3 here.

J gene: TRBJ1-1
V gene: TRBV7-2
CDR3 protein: ASSLAGWDTEAF

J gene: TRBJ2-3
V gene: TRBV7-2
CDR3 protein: ASSLARTGGRYTQY

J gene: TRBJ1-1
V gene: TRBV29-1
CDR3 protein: SEKTGSTEAF

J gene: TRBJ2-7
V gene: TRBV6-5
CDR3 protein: ASRRERYEQY

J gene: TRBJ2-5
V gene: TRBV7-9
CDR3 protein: ASSLGRGTKETQY

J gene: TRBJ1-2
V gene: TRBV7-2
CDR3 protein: ASSLDNNYGYT

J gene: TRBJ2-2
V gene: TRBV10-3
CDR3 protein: ANRVSDTGELF

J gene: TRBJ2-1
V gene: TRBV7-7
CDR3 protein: ASSEGNAYNEQF

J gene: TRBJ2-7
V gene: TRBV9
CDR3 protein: ASSAPGTGSSYEQY

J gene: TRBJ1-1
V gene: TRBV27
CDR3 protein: ASSLLSTPEAF

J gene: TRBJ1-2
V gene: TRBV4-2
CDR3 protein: ASSTSHEDGYT

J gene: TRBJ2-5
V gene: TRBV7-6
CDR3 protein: ASSLPGQRIDTQY

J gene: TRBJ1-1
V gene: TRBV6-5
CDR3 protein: ASSYHLKFTEAF

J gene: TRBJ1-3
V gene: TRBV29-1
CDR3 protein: SVEGTMGGNTIY

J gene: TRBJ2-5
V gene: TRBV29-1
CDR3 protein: SVEARLDQETQY

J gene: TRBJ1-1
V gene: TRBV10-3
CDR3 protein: AISDGDRGNTEAF

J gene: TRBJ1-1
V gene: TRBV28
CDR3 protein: ASSLLAPAF

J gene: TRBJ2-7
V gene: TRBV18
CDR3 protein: ASSQTSLNYEQY

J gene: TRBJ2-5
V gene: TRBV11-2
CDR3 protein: ASSPIFGKETQY

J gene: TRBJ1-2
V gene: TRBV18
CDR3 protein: ASSRTEVYGYT

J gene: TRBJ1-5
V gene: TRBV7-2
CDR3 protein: ASSRDSNSNQPQH

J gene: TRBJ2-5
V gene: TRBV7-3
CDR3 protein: ASSRGQLETQY

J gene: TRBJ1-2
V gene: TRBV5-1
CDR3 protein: ASSSGQANYGYT

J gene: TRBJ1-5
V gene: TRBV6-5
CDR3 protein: ASSPGTAYNQPQH

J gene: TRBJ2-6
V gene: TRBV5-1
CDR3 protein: ASRVNGANVLT

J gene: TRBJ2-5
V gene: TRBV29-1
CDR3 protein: SVAEKQTQY

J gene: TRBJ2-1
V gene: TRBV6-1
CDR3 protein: ASRPGGSYNEQF

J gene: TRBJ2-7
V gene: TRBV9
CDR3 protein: ASSPDQGARYEQY

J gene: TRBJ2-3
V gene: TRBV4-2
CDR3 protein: ASSAPGGTDTQY

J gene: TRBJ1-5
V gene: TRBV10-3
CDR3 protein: AISQLTGSNQPQH

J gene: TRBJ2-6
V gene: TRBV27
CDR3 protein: ASSWVDGYASSGANVLT

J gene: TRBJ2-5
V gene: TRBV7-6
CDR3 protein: ASSPRDRGKSGETQY

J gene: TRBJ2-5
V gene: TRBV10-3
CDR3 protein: AISVTGDQETQY

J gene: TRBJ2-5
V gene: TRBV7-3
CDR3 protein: ASSLQGARETQY

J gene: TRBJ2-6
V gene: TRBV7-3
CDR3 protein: ASSLYRARGANVLT

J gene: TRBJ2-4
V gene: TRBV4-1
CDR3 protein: ASSQVRREVAKNIQY

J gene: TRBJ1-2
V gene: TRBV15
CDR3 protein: ATSRDRQGAGYT

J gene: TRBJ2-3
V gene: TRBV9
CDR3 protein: ASSVDGDTQY

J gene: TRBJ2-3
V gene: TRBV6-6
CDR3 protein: ASEGRATDTQY

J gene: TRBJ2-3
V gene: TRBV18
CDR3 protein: ASSSGADRRDTQY

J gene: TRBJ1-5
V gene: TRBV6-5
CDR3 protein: ASSLTADGSNQPQH

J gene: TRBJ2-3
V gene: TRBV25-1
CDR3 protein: ASSESRGGTTDTQY

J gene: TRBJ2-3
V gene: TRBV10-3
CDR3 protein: ALQTSVGDTQY

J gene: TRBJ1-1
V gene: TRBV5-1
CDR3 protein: ASSLTGAVLEAF

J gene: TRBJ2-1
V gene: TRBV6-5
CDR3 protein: ASSYPGRNEQF

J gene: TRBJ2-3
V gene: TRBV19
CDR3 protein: ATQGYQRSDTQY

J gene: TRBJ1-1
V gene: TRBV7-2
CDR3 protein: ASSLAGAGLNTEAF

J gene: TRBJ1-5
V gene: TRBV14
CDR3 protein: ASSQGQGLNQPQH

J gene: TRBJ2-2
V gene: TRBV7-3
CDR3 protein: ASSLQGPPLAGAVF

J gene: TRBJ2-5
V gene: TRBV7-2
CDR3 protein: ASSGTGARPQETQY

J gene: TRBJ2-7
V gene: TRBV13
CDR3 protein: ASSLGRGRVSEQY

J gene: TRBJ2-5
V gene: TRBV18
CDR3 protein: ASSPRVLETQY

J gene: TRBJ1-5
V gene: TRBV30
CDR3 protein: AWQNRAGGNQPQH

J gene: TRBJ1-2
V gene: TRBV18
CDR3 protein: ASSPDRTPNYGYT

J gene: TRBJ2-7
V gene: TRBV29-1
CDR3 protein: SVARTGGYEQY